The T cell receptor beta chain described here comes from a study of blood T cell repertoires in COVID-19 (TCRdb year 2020). In the study overall: Samples from collaborators originated in the United States, Italy and Spain and spanned both the acute and convalescent phases of COVID-19. The sample metadata nearly always contained a de-identified subject ID, COVID-19 status, age in years and sex. Subjects who had been exposed to COVID-19, were actively infected with it, or had recovered from it provided the deeply sampled blood TCRbeta repertoires that made up the dataset. The repertoires were released in a freely available public database intended as a resource for research on the immune response to SARS-CoV-2. Samples were obtained from the ongoing ImmuneRACE study (first 160 participants) and from approximately 1,200 subjects provided by 6 global collaborators. The prospective study material was composed of cDNA or gDNA derived from T cells, B-cell-depleted T cells, or PBMCs. Where available, HLA class I and class II types were obtained from metadata supplied by the sample provider rather than from assay-based typing. Here is what the overall study found, with its caveats: How much clinical and demographic metadata was included differed by source and by participant, and the metadata was provided uncurated.

About this clone itself: It has no known antigen specificity. No base quality information exists; no much larger clone differs at one position.

The germline V gene gives CDR1 as SGDLS and CDR2 as YYNGEE. V and J are truncated by 7 bases and 4 bases respectively, leaving an intervening sequence of 15 bases. The CDR3 runs 14 residues from the cysteine to the phenylalanine. CDR3 DNA only is kept here, 42 bases in frame from base 1. Each collaborating institution followed its own protocols to collect whole blood in K2EDTA tubes. For TCRbeta analysis, collaborator samples were shipped as frozen whole blood, as isolated PBMCs, or as DNA extracted from either sample type. The immunoSEQ Assay, a bias-controlled multiplex PCR, was used to amplify TCRbeta CDR3 regions from genomic DNA. The paper's data handling went like this. Within the assay, amplification of reference gene primers was used to estimate how many nucleated cells each sample contained. To quantify the absolute abundance of each unique TCRbeta CDR3 rearrangement, sequence reads were collapsed and filtered. For each sample, productive Simpson clonality was calculated by taking the square root of Simpson's diversity index across productive rearrangements. Drawn from immuneACCESS, this table holds only the in-frame rearrangements with V and J called that TCRdb kept. Clones are partly lost; checked studies trace under half to an unresolved V gene and leave the rest unexplained. V, J and clone size reflect that table, while D and trimming were determined from the DNA. This sample gives 240,000 or so clones in total; approximately 86% of them show up just once. The top ten hold 5.5% to 7.5% of the sample.

The sequence was obtained from an older woman with active or convalescent COVID-19. The V and J genes are TRBV9 and TRBJ1-5, with the identity of the D gene unclear. The sample taken for sequencing was peripheral blood. The bases are TGTGCCAGCTCGACCCGCGACATTAATCAGCCCCAGCATTTT. It is translated as CASSTRDINQPQHF.